The 27 T cell receptor beta chains reported below all come from one sample, sequenced in a study of response to subunit inactivated influenza vaccine. TCRdb itself ran the RT-PCR reads through MiXCR, one entry per CDR3 protein. The data show approximately 680,000 distinct CDR3 sequences, 15% to 19% seen once. Sequenced material: PBMCs from blood, taken approximately 12 days after vaccination. The receptors come from a man aged 50 to 59 who received an inactivated influenza vaccine.

The table lists this clonotype with many counts. The genes are TRBV20-1 and TRBJ2-3; 7 positions agree with TRBD2. The V segment lost 6 bases and the J segment 9 bases; nucleotides outside the gene matches: 9. Germline-derived CDR1 and CDR2 are DFQATT and SNEGSKA (reference sequence). This CDR3 has 12 amino acids. CDR3 nucleotide sequence: TGCAGTGCAAAAATGGGGGGGTACACGCAGTATTTT. Encoded protein: CSAKMGGYTQYF.

A few counts support this clonotype. CDR3 nucleotides: TGTGCCAGCAGCGAAGGTACAGGGGGCATTCAGCCCCAGCATTTT. Translated, it gives CASSEGTGGIQPQHF. The chain links TRBV7-2 to TRBJ1-5; TRBD1 agrees at 9 bases. The CDR3 extends over 15 amino acids. Germline values: CDR1 SGHTA, CDR2 FQGNSA. The V gene end was trimmed by 5 bases and the J gene end by 6 bases; junction bases not matched to a gene: 8.

This clonotype was seen more than once but under ten times. The CDR3 DNA sequence: TGTGCCAGCAGGGGGACTAGTCTCTGCGAGCAGTACTTC. Protein product: CASRGTSLCEQYF. The V call is TRBV6-9, the J call TRBJ2-7; 8 nucleotides align to TRBD2. Trimming removed 6 bases from V and 6 bases from J; junction bases left unmatched: 7. CDR1 is MNHGY and CDR2 is SVAAGI in the germline V gene. The CDR3 is 13 residues long.

This clonotype was counted ten times or more. V and J are TRBV28 and TRBJ1-1; D perhaps matches TRBD1 (6 bases). The germline V gene encodes CDR1 MDHEN and CDR2 SYDVKM. This CDR3 is built from 16 residues. V lost 0 bases and J lost 9, with 20 bases in between. CDR3 nucleotides: TGTGCCAGCAGTTTATGGGGCAGGGGAGGTAAAGGCCAAGCTTTCTTT. Its translation: CASSLWGRGGKGQAFF.

Worth noting for this clonotype: With a much larger clone just one base away, this may be a read error. The rearrangement joins TRBV5-1 to TRBJ2-7; D possibly corresponds to TRBD2 (7 bases). Trimming left V 4 bases short and J 3 bases short, with 14 bases between. From germline, CDR1 is SGHRS and CDR2 YFSETQ. The CDR3 is 14 residues long. In nucleotides, the CDR3 is TGCGCCAGCAGCCCAAGGGGGGGGAACTACGAGCAGTACTTC. Protein sequence: CASSPRGGNYEQYF. Looking up the rest from reference TRBV5-1 and TRBJ2-7 gives the full variable domain: KAGVTQTPRYLIKTRGQQVTLSCSPISGHRSVSWYQQTPGQGLQFLFEYFSETQRNKGNFPGRFSGRQFSNSRSEMNVSTLELGDSALYLCASSPRGGNYEQYFGPGTRLTVT.

The chain uses TRBV4-3 and TRBJ1-2; no clear D. Germline lookup yields CDR1 LGHNA and CDR2 YSLEER. Trimming removed 0 bases from V and 3 bases from J, with 11 bases in between. The CDR3 covers 15 residues. CDR3 loop: CASSQDSPGDYGYTF. The CDR3 DNA reads as TGCGCCAGCAGCCAAGATTCTCCAGGAGACTATGGCTACACCTTC.

The chain is built from TRBV7-2 and TRBJ2-7; 7 bases line up with TRBD2. This CDR3 is 14 amino acids long. V lost 6 bases and J lost 11; bases outside the gene matches: 16. Germline CDR1 is SGHTA and CDR2 is FQGNSA. For the CDR3, the DNA is TGTGCCAGCAGTCCAGGACTAGGGAGCGCGAGAAAGTACTTC. Translation: CASSPGLGSARKYF.

The table lists this clonotype with a few counts. The chain employs TRBV7-2 and TRBJ2-7, with unresolved D. With 5 bases removed from V and 5 bases from J, the gap between germline ends came to 13 bases. Germline V lookup: CDR1 SGHTA, CDR2 FQGNSA. This CDR3 spans 13 amino acids. This chain's CDR3 is CASSPPSVNEQYF. CDR3 DNA sequence: TGTGCCAGCAGCCCCCCTTCAGTAAACGAGCAGTACTTC. Filled out from reference TRBV7-2 and TRBJ2-7, the complete variable domain reads GAGVSQSPSNKVTEKGKDVELRCDPISGHTALYWYRQSLGQGLEFLIYFQGNSAPDKSGLPSDRFSAERTGGSVSTLTIQRTQQEDSAVYLCASSPPSVNEQYFGPGTRLTVT.

This chain joins TRBV10-3 and TRBJ2-7; TRBD2 aligns across 9 bases. Germline assignment: CDR1 ENHRY and CDR2 SYGVKD. Unmatched junction bases numbered 10, after V lost 4 bases and J lost 3 bases. This CDR3 is 16 amino acids long. CDR3 in amino acids: CAISGGLSGGIYEQYF. CDR3 in DNA: TGTGCCATCAGTGGGGGCCTAAGCGGGGGGATCTACGAGCAGTACTTC.

This clonotype has ten or more counts. The V and J genes are TRBV20-1 and TRBJ2-5; no clear D gene. V gave up 0 bases and J gave up 0 bases, with 11 bases separating them. Germline CDR1 is DFQATT and CDR2 is SNEGSKA (reference sequence). The CDR3 extends over 15 amino acids. CDR3 nucleotide sequence: TGCAGTGCTAGAGATCTTGGCAGGTACCAAGAGACCCAGTACTTC. Protein sequence: CSARDLGRYQETQYF.

On this clonotype itself: An end of the junction differs from the germline gene, which may be a read error. The chain couples TRBV28 to TRBJ2-7; D possibly corresponds to TRBD1 (5 bases). Germline V gene data show CDR1 as MDHEN and CDR2 as SYDVKM. The CDR3 contains 11 residues. The CDR3 nucleotides are TGTGCCAGCAGCTCTCAGGGCACGGTGGTCTTC. Protein sequence: CASSSQGTVVF.

This clonotype was counted a few times. The chain links TRBV20-1 to TRBJ2-3; 10 nucleotides line up with TRBD1. V lost 6 bases, J lost 5 bases, and 8 bases stayed unmatched. The CDR3 consists of 14 residues. Germline CDR1 reads DFQATT; CDR2 reads SNEGSKA (reference sequence). CDR3 protein: CSARQGAREDTQYF. DNA of the CDR3: TGCAGTGCCAGACAGGGGGCGCGTGAAGATACGCAGTATTTT.

This clonotype appeared a few times. The chain has TRBV11-2 and TRBJ2-7; 7 nucleotides align to TRBD1. Per germline, CDR1 SGHAT and CDR2 FQNNGV. The V gene end was trimmed by 5 bases and the J gene end by 3 bases; junction bases not matched to a gene: 7. This CDR3 has 14 amino acids. The CDR3: CASSIGTELYEQYF. CDR3 sequence (DNA): TGTGCCAGCAGCATAGGGACAGAACTCTACGAGCAGTACTTC.

The chain carries TRBV4-3 and TRBJ2-1; D unclear. The CDR3 spans 16 residues. The V and J ends lost 4 bases and 8 bases respectively, with 21 bases between them. Looked up from germline, CDR1 is LGHNA and CDR2 is YSLEER. The CDR3 bases are TGCGCCAGCAGCCCCCGTGCCGGGTCCCGCTATGATGAGCAGTTCTTC. As protein: CASSPRAGSRYDEQFF.

The chain carries TRBV6-2 or TRBV6-3 and TRBJ2-3, with D unclear. The CDR3 totals 15 residues. The V gene's germline CDR1 is MNHEY and CDR2 SVGEGT. Trimming pared 5 bases from V and 0 bases from J, leaving 12 bases between. DNA for the CDR3: TGTGCCAGCAGTACTACGGATTCTAGCACAGATACGCAGTATTTT. Its translation: CASSTTDSSTDTQYF.

The chain joins TRBV20-1 to TRBJ2-2, with TRBD2 matching over 11 bases. The germline CDR1 and CDR2 sequences are DFQATT and SNEGSKA (reference sequence). The CDR3 spans 17 residues. V shed 0 bases and J 4 bases; nucleotides not matched to a gene: 7. The CDR3 DNA reads as TGCAGTGCTAGAGACCCCACCGGGACTAGCGGCACCGGGGAGCTGTTTTTT. Amino acid sequence: CSARDPTGTSGTGELFF.

Many counts were recorded for this clonotype. The gene calls are TRBV18 and TRBJ2-7, with TRBD1 matching over 9 bases. Germline CDR1 KGHSH, CDR2 LQKENI. This CDR3 has 17 amino acids. After removal of 4 bases from V and 2 bases from J, the junction contained 12 bases not matched to a gene. CDR3 sequence: CASSRDRAKTPTYEQYF. Written as DNA, the CDR3 is TGTGCCAGCTCACGGGACAGGGCCAAAACTCCGACCTACGAGCAGTACTTC. The full variable domain, its missing parts supplied by reference TRBV18 and TRBJ2-7, is NAGVMQNPRHLVRRRGQEARLRCSPMKGHSHVYWYRQLPEEGLKFMVYLQKENIIDESGMPKERFSAEFPKEGPSILRIQQVVRGDSAAYFCASSRDRAKTPTYEQYFGPGTRLTVT.

The chain carries TRBV5-8 and TRBJ2-5, with 14 positions matching TRBD2. The CDR3 contains 16 residues. Per the germline V gene, CDR1 is SGHTS and CDR2 is YDEGEE. V gave up 4 bases and J gave up 0 bases; unmatched junction bases: 2. CDR3 nucleotides: TGTGCCAGCAGCAAGGGACTAGCGGGAGACCAAGAGACCCAGTACTTC. Residues: CASSKGLAGDQETQYF.

The V gene is TRBV3-1, the J gene TRBJ1-4; TRBD1 matches 7 bases. The CDR3 has 16 amino acids. Germline loops: CDR1 LGHDT, CDR2 YNNKEL (reference sequence). V shed 0 bases, J shed 5 bases, and the junction held 6 bases outside the gene matches. CDR3 amino acids: CASSQDDRARNEKLFF. The CDR3 nucleotides are TGTGCCAGCAGCCAAGACGACAGGGCTCGGAATGAAAAACTGTTTTTT.

There are many counts of this clonotype. V usage is TRBV20-1 and J usage is TRBJ1-5; 7 bases match TRBD1. V trimming: 2 bases; J trimming: 0 bases; junction bases outside the gene matches: 10. This CDR3 has 17 residues. The V gene's germline CDR1 is DFQATT and CDR2 SNEGSKA (reference sequence). CDR3 in amino acids: CSARSRTGVYSNQPQHF. DNA of the CDR3: TGCAGTGCTAGATCCCGGACAGGAGTCTATAGCAATCAGCCCCAGCATTTT.

The V gene is TRBV4-3, the J gene TRBJ2-3; weak D call: TRBD1 (5 bases). This CDR3 has 14 amino acids. Germline lookup yields CDR1 LGHNA and CDR2 YSLEER. Trimming took off 4 bases at V and 2 bases at J, with 10 bases between the two ends. The CDR3 bases are TGCGCCAGCAGCCCGGACACCAACACAGATACGCAGTATTTT. Translated: CASSPDTNTDTQYF.

This clonotype was found a few times. This chain connects TRBV7-8 to TRBJ2-7; TRBD2 agrees at 7 bases. CDR3 length: 16 residues. V trimming: 1 base; J trimming: 6 bases; junction bases outside the gene matches: 12. CDR1 is SGHVS and CDR2 is FQNEAQ in the germline V gene. Here the CDR3 reads CASSLDLVGLVSEQYF. Here the CDR3 DNA reads TGTGCCAGCAGCTTAGATTTAGTAGGACTAGTCTCCGAGCAGTACTTC. Complete variable domain (other parts from reference TRBV7-8 and TRBJ2-7): GAGVSQSPRYKVAKRGQDVALRCDPISGHVSLFWYQQALGQGPEFLTYFQNEAQLDKSGLPSDRFFAERPEGSVSTLKIQRTQQEDSAVYLCASSLDLVGLVSEQYFGPGTRLTVT.

This chain links TRBV15 with TRBJ2-5; D not resolved. V dropped 0 bases and J dropped 4 bases, with 9 bases sitting between them. Germline assignment: CDR1 LNHNV and CDR2 YYDKDF (reference sequence). This CDR3 comprises 14 residues. The CDR3 nucleotides read TGTGCCACCAGCAGAGATAGGGTTCGAGAGACCCAGTACTTC. Translation: CATSRDRVRETQYF. Drawing the rest from reference TRBV15 and TRBJ2-5, the complete variable domain is DAMVIQNPRYQVTQFGKPVTLSCSQTLNHNVMYWYQQKSSQAPKLLFHYYDKDFNNEADTPDNFQSRRPNTSFCFLDIRSPGLGDTAMYLCATSRDRVRETQYFGPGTRLLVL.

The genes are TRBV14 and TRBJ1-4, with D unclear. CDR1 and CDR2 (germline): SGHDN, FVKESK. The V and J ends lost 2 bases and 8 bases respectively, with 21 bases between them. The CDR3 consists of 17 residues. As DNA, the CDR3 is TGTGCCAGCAGCCAAAGCTCCGTTTTTGGGCAGTCGGAAAAACTGTTTTTT. This gives the protein CASSQSSVFGQSEKLFF.

This clonotype was counted ten times or more. The chain is built from TRBV5-1 and TRBJ1-2; TRBD1 aligns across 9 bases. The CDR3 covers 15 residues. J was trimmed by 6 bases and V by 0 bases; bases with no gene match: 6. The germline CDR1 and CDR2 sequences are SGHRS and YFSETQ. CDR3 residues: CASSLDRDREHGYTF. In nucleotides, the CDR3 is TGCGCCAGCAGCTTGGACCGGGACAGGGAACATGGCTACACCTTC.

This clonotype appeared a few times. The rearrangement links TRBV9 to TRBJ1-4; 7 nucleotides align to TRBD1. J lost 0 bases, V lost 4 bases, and 12 bases had no gene match. This CDR3 is 18 amino acids long. The germline V gene has CDR1 SGDLS and CDR2 YYNGEE. CDR3 DNA: TGTGCCAGCAGCCCAGAGTCCCGGGACAGTGCAACTAATGAAAAACTGTTTTTT. It is translated as CASSPESRDSATNEKLFF.

The chain employs TRBV6-2 or TRBV6-3 and TRBJ2-5; perhaps TRBD1 as D (6 bases). This CDR3 is built from 16 residues. Germline assignment: CDR1 MNHEY and CDR2 SVGEGT. V dropped 5 bases and J dropped 2 bases, with 18 bases sitting between them. The CDR3 here is CASSPRLGHGQETQYF. As DNA, the CDR3 is TGTGCCAGCAGTCCCCGTCTGGGACACGGACAAGAGACCCAGTACTTC.